Listed below are T cell receptor beta chains from one sample, sequenced in a study of cytomegalovirus exposure and HLA in healthy donors. The data were produced by immunoSEQ multiplex PCR, yet TCRdb's version contains in-frame clones alone and is incomplete. The repertoire consists of approximately 190,000 clones, with about 90% occurring once and the leading ten covering about 1.1%. Input material: PBMCs. These receptors came from a boy aged 2-9 years in good health and CMV-seronegative. The CDR3 runs from the conserved cysteine through the conserved F or W. Each record gives: V gene, D gene, clone size, J gene, CDR3 protein, CDR3 DNA. A D gene is named only where the DNA matches it firmly. The size entry is marked missing in some rows and otherwise reads once, few, many or a size class.

v_gene: TRBV11-2
d_gene: TRBD1
abundance: NA
j_gene: TRBJ2-3
CDR3aa: CASSPQGAGTDTQYF
CDR3nt: TGTGCCAGCAGCCCGCAGGGGGCTGGCACAGATACGCAGTATTTT

v_gene: TRBV6-1
d_gene: NA
abundance: few
j_gene: TRBJ2-7
CDR3aa: CASSDKEGANYEQYF
CDR3nt: TGTGCCAGCAGTGATAAGGAGGGGGCGAACTACGAGCAGTACTTC

v_gene: TRBV6-1
d_gene: TRBD1
abundance: once
j_gene: TRBJ2-3
CDR3aa: CASGTGTGGGDTQYF
CDR3nt: TGTGCCAGCGGTACCGGGACAGGGGGAGGGGATACGCAGTATTTT

v_gene: TRBV4-2
d_gene: NA
abundance: few
j_gene: TRBJ2-5
CDR3aa: CASSQATIDFAETQYF
CDR3nt: TGTGCCAGCAGCCAAGCCACAATCGACTTTGCGGAGACCCAGTACTTC

v_gene: TRBV7-2
d_gene: TRBD1
abundance: once
j_gene: TRBJ1-5
CDR3aa: CASSSGTVFNNQPQHF
CDR3nt: TGTGCCAGCAGCTCAGGGACAGTTTTTAACAATCAGCCCCAGCATTTT

v_gene: TRBV6-5
d_gene: NA
abundance: NA
j_gene: TRBJ1-6
CDR3aa: CASSYRRSPLHF
CDR3nt: TGTGCCAGCAGTTACAGGAGGTCACCCCTCCACTTT

v_gene: TRBV11-1
d_gene: NA
abundance: NA
j_gene: TRBJ2-7
CDR3aa: CASSPGVAYEQYF
CDR3nt: TGTGCCAGCAGCCCGGGAGTCGCCTACGAGCAGTACTTC

v_gene: TRBV6-5
d_gene: TRBD2
abundance: NA
j_gene: TRBJ2-1
CDR3aa: CASRVGGTEFF
CDR3nt: TGTGCCAGCCGCGTCGGGGGGACGGAGTTCTTC

v_gene: TRBV29-1
d_gene: TRBD2
abundance: NA
j_gene: TRBJ2-3
CDR3aa: CSASLSGAGDTQYF
CDR3nt: TGCAGCGCCTCCCTGAGCGGGGCGGGAGATACGCAGTATTTT

v_gene: TRBV15
d_gene: NA
abundance: NA
j_gene: TRBJ2-7
CDR3aa: CATSRDPEKTYEQYF
CDR3nt: TGTGCCACCAGCAGAGATCCCGAGAAAACCTACGAGCAGTACTTC

v_gene: TRBV7-9
d_gene: NA
abundance: NA
j_gene: TRBJ1-1
CDR3aa: CASSTGNTEAFF
CDR3nt: TGTGCCAGCAGCACAGGGAACACTGAAGCTTTCTTT

v_gene: TRBV6-1
d_gene: TRBD1
abundance: NA
j_gene: TRBJ2-6
CDR3aa: CASSESLGQFSGANVLTF
CDR3nt: TGTGCCAGCAGTGAAAGCTTGGGACAGTTCTCTGGGGCCAACGTCCTGACTTTC

v_gene: TRBV10-3
d_gene: TRBD2
abundance: NA
j_gene: TRBJ2-1
CDR3aa: CAISEREGGEQFF
CDR3nt: TGTGCCATCAGTGAGCGGGAGGGCGGTGAGCAGTTCTTC

v_gene: TRBV5-1
d_gene: TRBD1
abundance: NA
j_gene: TRBJ2-3
CDR3aa: CASSLATGGVDTQYF
CDR3nt: TGCGCCAGCAGCTTGGCGACAGGGGGGGTAGATACGCAGTATTTT

v_gene: TRBV30
d_gene: TRBD2
abundance: NA
j_gene: TRBJ2-1
CDR3aa: CAWSVNSGVGSEQFF
CDR3nt: TGTGCCTGGAGTGTCAACAGCGGGGTCGGGAGTGAGCAGTTCTTC

v_gene: TRBV2
d_gene: NA
abundance: NA
j_gene: TRBJ1-6
CDR3aa: CASSFDSNYNSPLHF
CDR3nt: TGTGCCAGCAGTTTCGACAGCAACTATAATTCACCCCTCCACTTT

v_gene: TRBV28
d_gene: TRBD2
abundance: NA
j_gene: TRBJ2-7
CDR3aa: CASSFMGGSYEQYF
CDR3nt: TGTGCCAGCAGCTTTATGGGAGGGTCCTACGAGCAGTACTTC

v_gene: TRBV28
d_gene: TRBD1
abundance: NA
j_gene: TRBJ1-2
CDR3aa: CASSLYPGGEYGYTF
CDR3nt: TGTGCCAGCAGTTTATACCCAGGGGGAGAGTATGGCTACACCTTC

v_gene: TRBV7-3
d_gene: NA
abundance: NA
j_gene: TRBJ2-1
CDR3aa: CASNRQGPGNEQFF
CDR3nt: TGTGCCAGCAATCGGCAGGGGCCAGGGAATGAGCAGTTCTTC

v_gene: TRBV5-6
d_gene: TRBD2
abundance: NA
j_gene: TRBJ2-1
CDR3aa: CASSGLAGGSSYNEQFF
CDR3nt: TGTGCCAGCTCGGGGCTAGCGGGGGGGAGCTCCTACAATGAGCAGTTCTTC

v_gene: TRBV7-9
d_gene: NA
abundance: NA
j_gene: TRBJ2-7
CDR3aa: CSSSRTNYEQYF
CDR3nt: TGTTCCAGCAGCCGGACAAATTACGAGCAGTACTTC

v_gene: TRBV30
d_gene: TRBD2
abundance: NA
j_gene: TRBJ2-7
CDR3aa: CACLGGLAGGSYEQYF
CDR3nt: TGTGCCTGTCTGGGAGGGCTAGCGGGAGGTTCCTACGAGCAGTACTTC